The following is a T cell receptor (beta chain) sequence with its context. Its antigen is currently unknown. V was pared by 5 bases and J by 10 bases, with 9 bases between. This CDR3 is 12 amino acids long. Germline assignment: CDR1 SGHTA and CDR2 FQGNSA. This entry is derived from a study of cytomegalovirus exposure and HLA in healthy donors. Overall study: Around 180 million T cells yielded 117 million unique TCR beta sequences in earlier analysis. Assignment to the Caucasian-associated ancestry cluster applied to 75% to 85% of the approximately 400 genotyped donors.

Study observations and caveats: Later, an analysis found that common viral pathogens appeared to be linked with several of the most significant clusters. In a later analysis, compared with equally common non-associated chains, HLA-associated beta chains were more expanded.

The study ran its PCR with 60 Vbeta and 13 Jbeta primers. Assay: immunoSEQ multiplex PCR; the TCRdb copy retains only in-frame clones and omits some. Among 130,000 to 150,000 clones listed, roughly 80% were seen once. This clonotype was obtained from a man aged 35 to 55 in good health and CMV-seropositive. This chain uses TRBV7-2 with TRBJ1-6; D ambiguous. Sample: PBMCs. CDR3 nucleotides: TGTGCCAGCAGCCTTAGTCGCTCACCCCTCCACTTT. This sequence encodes CASSLSRSPLHF.